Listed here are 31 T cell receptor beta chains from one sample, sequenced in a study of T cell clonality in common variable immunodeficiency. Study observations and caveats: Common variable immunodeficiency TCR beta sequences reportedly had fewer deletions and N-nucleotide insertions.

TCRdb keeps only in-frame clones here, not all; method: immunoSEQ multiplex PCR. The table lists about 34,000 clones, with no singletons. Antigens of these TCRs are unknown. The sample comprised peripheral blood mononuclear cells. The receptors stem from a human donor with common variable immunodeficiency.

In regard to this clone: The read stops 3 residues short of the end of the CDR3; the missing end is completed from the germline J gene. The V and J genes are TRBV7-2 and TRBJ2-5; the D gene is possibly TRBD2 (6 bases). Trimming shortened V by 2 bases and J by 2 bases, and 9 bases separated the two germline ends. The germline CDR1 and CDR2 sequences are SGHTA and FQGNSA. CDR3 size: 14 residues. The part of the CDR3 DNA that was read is TGTGCCAGCAGCTTACCTAGCGCTCAAGAGACC. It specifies CASSLPSAQET. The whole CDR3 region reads CASSLPSAQETQYF.

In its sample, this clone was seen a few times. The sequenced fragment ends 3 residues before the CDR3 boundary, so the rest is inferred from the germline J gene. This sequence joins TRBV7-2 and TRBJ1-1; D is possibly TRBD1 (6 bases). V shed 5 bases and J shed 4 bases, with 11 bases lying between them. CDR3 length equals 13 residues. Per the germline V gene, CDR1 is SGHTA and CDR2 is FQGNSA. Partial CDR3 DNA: TGTGCCAGCAGCGCACTACAGGGCACTGAA. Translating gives CASSALQGTE. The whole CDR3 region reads CASSALQGTEAFF. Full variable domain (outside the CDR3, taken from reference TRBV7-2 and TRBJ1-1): GAGVSQSPSNKVTEKGKDVELRCDPISGHTALYWYRQSLGQGLEFLIYFQGNSAPDKSGLPSDRFSAERTGGSVSTLTIQRTQQEDSAVYLCASSALQGTEAFFGQGTRLTVV.

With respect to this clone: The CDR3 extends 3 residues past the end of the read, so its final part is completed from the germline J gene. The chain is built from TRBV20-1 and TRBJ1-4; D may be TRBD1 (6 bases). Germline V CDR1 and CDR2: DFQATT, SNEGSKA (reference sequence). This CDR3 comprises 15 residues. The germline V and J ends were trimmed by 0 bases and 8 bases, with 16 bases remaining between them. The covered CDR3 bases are TGCAGTGCTAGAGATTGGGAGGGGGACGGGGAAAAA. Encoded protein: CSARDWEGDGEK. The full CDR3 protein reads CSARDWEGDGEKLFF.

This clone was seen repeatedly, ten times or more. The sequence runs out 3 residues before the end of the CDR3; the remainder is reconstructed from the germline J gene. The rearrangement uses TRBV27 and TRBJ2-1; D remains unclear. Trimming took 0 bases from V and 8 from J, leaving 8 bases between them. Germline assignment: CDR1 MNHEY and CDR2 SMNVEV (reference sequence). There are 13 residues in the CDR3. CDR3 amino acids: CASSLSAAHEQFF. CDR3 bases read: TGTGCCAGCAGTTTATCAGCTGCCCATGAG.

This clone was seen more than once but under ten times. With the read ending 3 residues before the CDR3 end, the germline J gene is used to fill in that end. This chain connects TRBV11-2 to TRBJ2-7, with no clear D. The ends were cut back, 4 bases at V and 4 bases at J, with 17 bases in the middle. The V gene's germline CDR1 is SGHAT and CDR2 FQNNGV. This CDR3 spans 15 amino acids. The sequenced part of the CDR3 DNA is TGTGCCAGCAGCTCCTATCAACTGGGCGTGTACGAG. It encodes CASSSYQLGVYE. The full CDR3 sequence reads CASSSYQLGVYEQYF.

CDR3 region: CASSLVGGANVLTF. The sequenced CDR3 bases are TGTGCCAGCAGCTTAGTCGGGGGGGCCAACGTC. The chain carries TRBV7-6 and TRBJ2-6; D gene ambiguous. The read halts 3 residues ahead of the CDR3 end, with the missing end drawn from the germline J gene. The germline V gene has CDR1 SGHVS and CDR2 FNYEAQ. This CDR3 has 14 amino acids. With 1 base removed from V and 4 bases from J, the gap between germline ends came to 5 bases.

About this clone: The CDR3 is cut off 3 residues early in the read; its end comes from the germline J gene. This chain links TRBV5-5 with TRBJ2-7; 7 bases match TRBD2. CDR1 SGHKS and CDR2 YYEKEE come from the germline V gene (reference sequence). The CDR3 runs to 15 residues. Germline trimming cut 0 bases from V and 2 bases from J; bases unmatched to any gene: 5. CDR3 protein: CASSLVLASTYEQYF. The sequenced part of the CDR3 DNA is TGTGCCAGCAGCTTGGTACTAGCGTCTACCTACGAG.

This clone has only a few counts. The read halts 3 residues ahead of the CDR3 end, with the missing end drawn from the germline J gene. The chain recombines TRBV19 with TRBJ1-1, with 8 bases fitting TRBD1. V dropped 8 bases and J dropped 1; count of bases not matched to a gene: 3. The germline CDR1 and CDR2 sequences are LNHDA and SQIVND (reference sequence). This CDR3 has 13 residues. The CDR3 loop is CASSDRGNTEAFF. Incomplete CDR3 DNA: TGTGCCAGTTCCGACAGGGGGAACACTGAA.

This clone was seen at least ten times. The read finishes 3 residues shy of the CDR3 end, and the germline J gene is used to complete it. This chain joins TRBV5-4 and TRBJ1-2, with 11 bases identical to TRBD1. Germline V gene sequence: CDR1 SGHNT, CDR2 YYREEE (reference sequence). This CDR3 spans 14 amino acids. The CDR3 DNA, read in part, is TGTGCCAGCAGCTCGGACAGGGGGCGGGAGGGC. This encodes CASSSDRGREG. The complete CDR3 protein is CASSSDRGREGYTF.

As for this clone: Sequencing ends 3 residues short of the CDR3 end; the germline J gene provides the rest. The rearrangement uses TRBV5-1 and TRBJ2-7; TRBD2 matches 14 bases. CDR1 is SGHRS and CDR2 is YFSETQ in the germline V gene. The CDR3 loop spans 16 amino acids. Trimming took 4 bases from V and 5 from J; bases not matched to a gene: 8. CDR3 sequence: CASSRGTSGSNDEQYF. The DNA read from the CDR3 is TGCGCCAGCAGCCGGGGGACTAGCGGGAGTAACGACGAG.

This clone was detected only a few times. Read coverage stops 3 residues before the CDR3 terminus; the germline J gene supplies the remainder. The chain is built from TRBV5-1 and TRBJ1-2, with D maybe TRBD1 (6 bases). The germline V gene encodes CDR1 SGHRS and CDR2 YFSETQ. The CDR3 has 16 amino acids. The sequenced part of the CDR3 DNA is TGCGCCAGCAGCGAGGCCCAAACTCAGGGGAGGCGGGGC. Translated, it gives CASSEAQTQGRRG. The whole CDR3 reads CASSEAQTQGRRGYTF.

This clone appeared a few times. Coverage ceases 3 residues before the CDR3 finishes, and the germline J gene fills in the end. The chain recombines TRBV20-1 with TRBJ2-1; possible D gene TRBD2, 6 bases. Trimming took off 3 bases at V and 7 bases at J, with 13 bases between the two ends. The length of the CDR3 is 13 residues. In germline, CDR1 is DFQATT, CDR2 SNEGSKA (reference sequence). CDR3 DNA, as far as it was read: TGCAGTGCTAGTCGGAGGGCCATTAATGAG. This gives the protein CSASRRAINE. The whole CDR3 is CSASRRAINEQFF.

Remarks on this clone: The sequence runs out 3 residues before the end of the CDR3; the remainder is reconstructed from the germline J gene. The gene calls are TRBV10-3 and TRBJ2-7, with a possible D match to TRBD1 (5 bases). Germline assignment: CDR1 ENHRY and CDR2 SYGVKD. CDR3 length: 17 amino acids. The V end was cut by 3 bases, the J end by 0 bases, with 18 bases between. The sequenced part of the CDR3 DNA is TGTGCCATCAGTGACCTCGAGTACCAGGGCCGCTCCTACGAG. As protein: CAISDLEYQGRSYE. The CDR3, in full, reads CAISDLEYQGRSYEQYF.

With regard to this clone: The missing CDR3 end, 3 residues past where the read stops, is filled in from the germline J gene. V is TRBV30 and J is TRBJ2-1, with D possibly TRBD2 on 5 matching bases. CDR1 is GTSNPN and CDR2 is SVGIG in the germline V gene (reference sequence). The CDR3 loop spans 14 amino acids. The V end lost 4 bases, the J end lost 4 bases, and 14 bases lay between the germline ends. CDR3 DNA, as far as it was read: TGTGCCTGGAATCAAGCGGAACCGTACAATGAG. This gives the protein CAWNQAEPYNE. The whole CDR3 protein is CAWNQAEPYNEQFF.

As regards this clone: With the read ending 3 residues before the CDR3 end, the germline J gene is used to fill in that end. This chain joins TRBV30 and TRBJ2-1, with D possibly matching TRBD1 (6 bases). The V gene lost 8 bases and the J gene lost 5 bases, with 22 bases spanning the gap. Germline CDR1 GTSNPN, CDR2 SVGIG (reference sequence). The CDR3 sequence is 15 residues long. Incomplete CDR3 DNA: TGTGCCCGAAACAAGTGGGGGCGAGTGGACAATGAG. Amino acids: CARNKWGRVDNE. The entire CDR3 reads CARNKWGRVDNEQFF. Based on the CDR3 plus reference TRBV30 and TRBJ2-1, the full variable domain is SQTIHQWPATLVQPVGSPLSLECTVEGTSNPNLYWYRQAAGRGLQLLFYSVGIGQISSEVPQNLSASRPQDRQFILSSKKLLLSDSGFYLCARNKWGRVDNEQFFGPGTRLTVL.

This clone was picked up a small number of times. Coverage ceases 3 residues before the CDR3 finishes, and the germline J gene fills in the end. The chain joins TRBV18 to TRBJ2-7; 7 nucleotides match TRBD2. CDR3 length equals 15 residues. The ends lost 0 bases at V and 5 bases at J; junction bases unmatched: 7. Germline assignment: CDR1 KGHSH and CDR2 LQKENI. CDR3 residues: CASSPPASGGNEQYF. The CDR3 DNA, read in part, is TGTGCCAGCTCACCACCGGCTAGCGGAGGGAACGAG.

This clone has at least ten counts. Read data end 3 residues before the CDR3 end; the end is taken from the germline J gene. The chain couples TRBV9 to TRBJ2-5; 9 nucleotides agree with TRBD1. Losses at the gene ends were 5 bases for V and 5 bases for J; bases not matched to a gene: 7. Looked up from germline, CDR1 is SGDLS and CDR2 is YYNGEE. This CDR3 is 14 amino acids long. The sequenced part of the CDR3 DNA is TGTGCCAGCAGGGGACAGGGAGTAGGGGAGACC. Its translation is CASRGQGVGET. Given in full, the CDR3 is CASRGQGVGETQYF.

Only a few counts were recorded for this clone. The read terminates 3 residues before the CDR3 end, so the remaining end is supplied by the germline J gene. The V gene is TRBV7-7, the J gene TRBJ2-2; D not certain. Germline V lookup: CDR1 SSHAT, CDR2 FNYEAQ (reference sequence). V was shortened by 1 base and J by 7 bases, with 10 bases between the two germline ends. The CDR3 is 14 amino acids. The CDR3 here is CASSLVYLRGELFF. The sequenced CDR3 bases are TGTGCCAGCAGCTTAGTGTACTTGCGCGGGGAG. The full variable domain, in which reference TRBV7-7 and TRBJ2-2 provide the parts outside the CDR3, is GAGVSQSPRYKVTKRGQDVTLRCDPISSHATLYWYQQALGQGPEFLTYFNYEAQPDKSGLPSDRFSAERPEGSISTLTIQRTEQRDSAMYRCASSLVYLRGELFFGEGSRLTVL.

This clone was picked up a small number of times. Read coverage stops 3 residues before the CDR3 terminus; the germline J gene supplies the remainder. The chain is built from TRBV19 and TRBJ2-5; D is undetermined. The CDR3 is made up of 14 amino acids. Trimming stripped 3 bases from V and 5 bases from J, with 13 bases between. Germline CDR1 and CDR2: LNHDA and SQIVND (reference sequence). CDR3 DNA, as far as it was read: TGTGCCAGTAGTATTAAGCACTCCCCCGAGACC. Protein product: CASSIKHSPET. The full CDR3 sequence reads CASSIKHSPETQYF.

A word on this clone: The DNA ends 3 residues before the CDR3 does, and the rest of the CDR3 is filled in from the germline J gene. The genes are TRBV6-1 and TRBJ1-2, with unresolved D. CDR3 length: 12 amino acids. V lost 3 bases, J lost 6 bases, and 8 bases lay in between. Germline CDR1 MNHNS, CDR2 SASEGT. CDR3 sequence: CASSDYPHGYTF. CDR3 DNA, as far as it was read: TGTGCCAGCAGTGACTATCCCCATGGC.

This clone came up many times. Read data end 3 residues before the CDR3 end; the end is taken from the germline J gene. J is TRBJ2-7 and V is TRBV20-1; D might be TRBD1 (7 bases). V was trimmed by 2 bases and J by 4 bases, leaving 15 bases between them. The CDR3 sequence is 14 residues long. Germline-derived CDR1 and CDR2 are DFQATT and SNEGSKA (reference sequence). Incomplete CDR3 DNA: TGCAGTGCTAGAATCCCAGGGGGGCGGTACGAG. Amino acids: CSARIPGGRYE. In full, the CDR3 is CSARIPGGRYEQYF.

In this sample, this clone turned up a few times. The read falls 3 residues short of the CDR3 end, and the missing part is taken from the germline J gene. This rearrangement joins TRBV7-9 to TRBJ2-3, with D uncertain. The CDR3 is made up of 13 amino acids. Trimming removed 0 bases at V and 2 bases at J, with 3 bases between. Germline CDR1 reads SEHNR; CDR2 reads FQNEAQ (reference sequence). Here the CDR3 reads CASSLAATDTQYF. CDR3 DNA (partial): TGTGCCAGCAGCTTAGCGGCCACAGATACG.

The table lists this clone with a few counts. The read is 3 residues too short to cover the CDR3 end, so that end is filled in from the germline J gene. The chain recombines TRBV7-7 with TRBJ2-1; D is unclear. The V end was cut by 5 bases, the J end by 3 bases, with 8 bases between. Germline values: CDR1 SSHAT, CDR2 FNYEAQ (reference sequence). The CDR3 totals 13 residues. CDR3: CASSPGVYNEQFF. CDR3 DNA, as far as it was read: TGTGCCAGCAGCCCAGGAGTCTACAATGAG.

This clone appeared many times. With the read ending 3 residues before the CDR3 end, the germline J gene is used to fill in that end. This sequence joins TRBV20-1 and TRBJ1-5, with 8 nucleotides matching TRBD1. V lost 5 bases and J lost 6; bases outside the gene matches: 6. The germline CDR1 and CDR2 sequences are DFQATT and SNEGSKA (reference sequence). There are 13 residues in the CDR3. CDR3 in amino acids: CSARTGQSQPQHF. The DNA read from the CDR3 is TGCAGTGCTCGGACAGGGCAGAGTCAGCCC.

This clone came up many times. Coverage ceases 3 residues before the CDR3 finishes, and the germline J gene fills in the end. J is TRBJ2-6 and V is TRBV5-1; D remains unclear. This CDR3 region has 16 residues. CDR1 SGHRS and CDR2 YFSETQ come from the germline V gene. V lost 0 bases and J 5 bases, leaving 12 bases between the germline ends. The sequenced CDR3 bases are TGCGCCAGCAGCTTGGATGGGCGTTTGAGGGCCAACGTC. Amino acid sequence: CASSLDGRLRANV. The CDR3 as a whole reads CASSLDGRLRANVLTF.

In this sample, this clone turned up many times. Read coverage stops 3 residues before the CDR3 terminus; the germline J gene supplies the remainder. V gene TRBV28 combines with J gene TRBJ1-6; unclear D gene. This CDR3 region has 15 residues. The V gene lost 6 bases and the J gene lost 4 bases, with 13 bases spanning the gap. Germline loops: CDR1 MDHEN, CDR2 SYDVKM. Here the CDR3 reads CASSPSRSYNSPLHF. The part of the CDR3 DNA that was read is TGTGCCAGCAGCCCTTCGAGGTCTTATAATTCACCC.

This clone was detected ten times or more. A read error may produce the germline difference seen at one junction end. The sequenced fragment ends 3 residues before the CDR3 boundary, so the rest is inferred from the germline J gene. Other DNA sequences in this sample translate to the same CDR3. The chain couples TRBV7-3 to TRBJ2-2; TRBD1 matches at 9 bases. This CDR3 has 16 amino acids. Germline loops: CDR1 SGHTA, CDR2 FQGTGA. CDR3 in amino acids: CASSTPGTGNPGELFF. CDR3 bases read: TGTGCCAGCAGCACACCCGGGACAGGGAACCCCGGGGAG.

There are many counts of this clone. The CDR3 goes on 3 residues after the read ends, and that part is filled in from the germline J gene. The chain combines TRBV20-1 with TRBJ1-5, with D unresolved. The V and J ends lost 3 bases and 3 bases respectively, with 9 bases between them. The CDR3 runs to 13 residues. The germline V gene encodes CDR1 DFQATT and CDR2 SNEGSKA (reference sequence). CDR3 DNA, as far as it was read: TGCAGTGCTAGGGGTCTAGTCAATCAGCCC. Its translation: CSARGLVNQP. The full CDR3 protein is CSARGLVNQPQHF.

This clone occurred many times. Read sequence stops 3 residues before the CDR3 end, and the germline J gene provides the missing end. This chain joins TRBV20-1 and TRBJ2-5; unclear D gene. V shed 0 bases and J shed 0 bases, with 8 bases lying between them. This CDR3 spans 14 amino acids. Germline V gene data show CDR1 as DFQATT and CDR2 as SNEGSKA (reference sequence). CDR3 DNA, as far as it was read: TGCAGTGCTAGAGATGCTACGTACCAAGAGACC. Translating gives CSARDATYQET. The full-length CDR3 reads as CSARDATYQETQYF.

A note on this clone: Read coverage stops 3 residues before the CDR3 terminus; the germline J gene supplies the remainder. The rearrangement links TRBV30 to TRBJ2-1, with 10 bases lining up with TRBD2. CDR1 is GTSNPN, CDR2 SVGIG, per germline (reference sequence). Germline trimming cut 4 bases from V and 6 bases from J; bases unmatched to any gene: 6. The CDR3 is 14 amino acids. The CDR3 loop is CAWNDGLAANEQFF. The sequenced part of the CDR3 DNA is TGTGCCTGGAATGATGGACTAGCGGCCAATGAG.

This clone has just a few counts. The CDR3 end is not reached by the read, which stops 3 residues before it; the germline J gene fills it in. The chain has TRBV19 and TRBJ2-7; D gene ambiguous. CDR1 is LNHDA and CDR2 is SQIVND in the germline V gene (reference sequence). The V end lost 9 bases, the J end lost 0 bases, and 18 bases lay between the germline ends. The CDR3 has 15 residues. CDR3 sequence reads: CARCPSFTRSYEQYF. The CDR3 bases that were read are TGTGCCAGATGCCCCTCCTTTACACGCTCCTACGAG.